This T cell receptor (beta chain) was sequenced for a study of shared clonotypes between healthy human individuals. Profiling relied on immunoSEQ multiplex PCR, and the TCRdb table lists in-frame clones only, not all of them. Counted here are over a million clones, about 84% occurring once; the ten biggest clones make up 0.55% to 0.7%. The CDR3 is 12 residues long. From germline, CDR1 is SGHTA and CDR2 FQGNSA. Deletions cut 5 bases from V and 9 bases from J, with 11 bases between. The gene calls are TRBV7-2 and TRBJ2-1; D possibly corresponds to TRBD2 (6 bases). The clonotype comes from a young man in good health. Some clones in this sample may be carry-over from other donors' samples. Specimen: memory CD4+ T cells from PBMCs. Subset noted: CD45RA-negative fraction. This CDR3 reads CASSQPGVEQFF. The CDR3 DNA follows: TGTGCCAGCAGCCAGCCGGGGGTTGAGCAGTTCTTC. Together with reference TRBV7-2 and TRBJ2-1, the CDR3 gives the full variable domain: GAGVSQSPSNKVTEKGKDVELRCDPISGHTALYWYRQSLGQGLEFLIYFQGNSAPDKSGLPSDRFSAERTGGSVSTLTIQRTQQEDSAVYLCASSQPGVEQFFGPGTRLTVL.